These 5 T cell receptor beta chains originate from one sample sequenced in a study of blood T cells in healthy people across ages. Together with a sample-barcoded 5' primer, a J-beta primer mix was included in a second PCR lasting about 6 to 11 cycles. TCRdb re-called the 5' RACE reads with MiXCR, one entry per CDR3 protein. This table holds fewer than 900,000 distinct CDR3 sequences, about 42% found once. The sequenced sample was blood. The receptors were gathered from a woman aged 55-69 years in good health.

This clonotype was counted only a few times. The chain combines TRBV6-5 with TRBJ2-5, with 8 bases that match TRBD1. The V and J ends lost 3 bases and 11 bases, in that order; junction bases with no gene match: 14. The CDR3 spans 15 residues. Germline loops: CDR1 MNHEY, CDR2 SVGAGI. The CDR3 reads CASSYQGQGAKEQYF. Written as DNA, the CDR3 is TGTGCCAGCAGTTATCAAGGGCAGGGGGCGAAAGAGCAGTACTTC.

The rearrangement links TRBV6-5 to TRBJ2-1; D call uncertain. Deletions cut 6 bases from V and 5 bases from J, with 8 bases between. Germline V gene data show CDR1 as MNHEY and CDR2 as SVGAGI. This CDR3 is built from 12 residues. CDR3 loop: CASRSANNEQFF. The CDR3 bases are TGTGCCAGCAGGAGTGCGAACAATGAGCAGTTCTTC.

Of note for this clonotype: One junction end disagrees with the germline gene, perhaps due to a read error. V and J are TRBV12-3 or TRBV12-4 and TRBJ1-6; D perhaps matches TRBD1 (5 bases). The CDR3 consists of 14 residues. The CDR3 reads CAGSLAREGSPLHF. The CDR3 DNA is TGTGCCGGCAGTTTGGCCAGGGAAGGCTCACCCCTCCACTTT.

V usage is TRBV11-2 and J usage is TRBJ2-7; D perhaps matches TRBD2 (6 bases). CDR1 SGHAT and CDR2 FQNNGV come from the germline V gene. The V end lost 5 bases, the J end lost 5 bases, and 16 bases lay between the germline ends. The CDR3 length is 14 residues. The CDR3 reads CASSGRGGSDEQYF. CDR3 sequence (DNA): TGTGCCAGCAGCGGTAGAGGAGGGTCGGACGAGCAGTACTTC.

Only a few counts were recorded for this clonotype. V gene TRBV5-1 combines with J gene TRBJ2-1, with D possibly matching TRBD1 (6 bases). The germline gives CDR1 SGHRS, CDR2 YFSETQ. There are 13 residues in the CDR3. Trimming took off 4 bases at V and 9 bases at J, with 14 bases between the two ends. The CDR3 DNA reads TGCGCCAGCAGCGCAGACAGGCACCTTGAGCAGTTCTTC. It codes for CASSADRHLEQFF.